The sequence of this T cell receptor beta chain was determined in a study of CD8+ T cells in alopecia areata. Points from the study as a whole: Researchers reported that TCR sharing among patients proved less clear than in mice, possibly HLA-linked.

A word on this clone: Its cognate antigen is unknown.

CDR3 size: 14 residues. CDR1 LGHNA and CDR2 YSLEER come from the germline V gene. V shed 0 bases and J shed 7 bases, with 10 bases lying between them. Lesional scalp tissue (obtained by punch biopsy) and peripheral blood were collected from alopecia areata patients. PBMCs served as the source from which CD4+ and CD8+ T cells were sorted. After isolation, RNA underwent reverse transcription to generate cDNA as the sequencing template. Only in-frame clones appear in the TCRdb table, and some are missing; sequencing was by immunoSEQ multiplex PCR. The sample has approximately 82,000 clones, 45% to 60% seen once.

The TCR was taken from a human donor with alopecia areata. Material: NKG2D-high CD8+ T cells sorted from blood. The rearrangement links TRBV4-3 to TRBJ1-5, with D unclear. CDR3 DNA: TGCGCCAGCAGCCAAGATTTCGGGGTACAGCCCCAGCATTTT. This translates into CASSQDFGVQPQHF.